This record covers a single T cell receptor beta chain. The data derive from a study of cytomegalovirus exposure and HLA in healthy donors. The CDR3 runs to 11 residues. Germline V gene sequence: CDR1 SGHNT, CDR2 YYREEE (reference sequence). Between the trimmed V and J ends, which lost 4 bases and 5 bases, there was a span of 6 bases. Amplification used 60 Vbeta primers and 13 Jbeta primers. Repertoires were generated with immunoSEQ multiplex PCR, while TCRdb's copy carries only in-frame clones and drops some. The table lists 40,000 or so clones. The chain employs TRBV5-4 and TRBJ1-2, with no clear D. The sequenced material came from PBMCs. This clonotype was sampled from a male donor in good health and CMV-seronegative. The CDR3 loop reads CASSANYGYTF. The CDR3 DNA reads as TGTGCCAGCAGCGCGAATTATGGCTACACCTTC.